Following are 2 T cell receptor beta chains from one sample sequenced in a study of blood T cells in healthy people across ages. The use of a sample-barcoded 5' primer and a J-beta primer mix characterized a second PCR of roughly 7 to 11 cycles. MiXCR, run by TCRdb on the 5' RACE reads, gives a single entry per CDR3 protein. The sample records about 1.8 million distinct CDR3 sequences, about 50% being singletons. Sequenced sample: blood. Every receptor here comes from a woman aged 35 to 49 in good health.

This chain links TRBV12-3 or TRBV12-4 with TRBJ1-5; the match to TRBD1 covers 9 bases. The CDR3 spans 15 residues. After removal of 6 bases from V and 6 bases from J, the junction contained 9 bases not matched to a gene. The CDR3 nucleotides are TGTGCCAGCAGCGGGGGACAGGGAAGGGGTCAGCCCCAGCATTTT. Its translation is CASSGGQGRGQPQHF.

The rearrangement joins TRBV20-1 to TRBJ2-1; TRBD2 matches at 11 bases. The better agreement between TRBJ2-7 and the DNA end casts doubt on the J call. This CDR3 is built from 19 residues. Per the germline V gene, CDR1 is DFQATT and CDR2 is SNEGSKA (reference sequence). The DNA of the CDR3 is TGCAGTGCTAGATCGTTGACTAGCGGGATCCCCGGGTCACACAATGAGCAGTACTTC. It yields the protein CSARSLTSGIPGSHNEQYF.